This TCR beta chain is from a study of OX40 agonist ivuxolimab in advanced cancers. Across the study: Patients got intravenous ivuxolimab at 0.01 to 10 mg/kg every 2 weeks. Patients with prior anti-PD-1, anti-PD-L1 or anti-CTLA-4 therapy were eligible; less than 50% had some.

Assay: immunoSEQ multiplex PCR; the TCRdb copy retains only in-frame clones and omits some. The sample lists 9,500 to 10,000 clones, roughly 90% occurring once. The CDR3 spans 14 residues. V lost 8 bases and J lost 0, with 11 bases in between. Germline CDR1 reads MNHEY; CDR2 reads SMNVEV (reference sequence). The V call is TRBV27, the J call TRBJ2-1; a weak D match, TRBD1 (6 bases). The receptor was derived from an adult with an advanced solid tumor such as melanoma, head and neck, liver or kidney cancer. The material was CD4+ or CD8+ T cells sorted from blood, obtained in a trial of the OX40 agonist ivuxolimab. The CDR3 is CASRTGTSYNEQFF. The CDR3 nucleotides are TGTGCCAGCCGAACAGGGACCTCCTACAATGAGCAGTTCTTC.